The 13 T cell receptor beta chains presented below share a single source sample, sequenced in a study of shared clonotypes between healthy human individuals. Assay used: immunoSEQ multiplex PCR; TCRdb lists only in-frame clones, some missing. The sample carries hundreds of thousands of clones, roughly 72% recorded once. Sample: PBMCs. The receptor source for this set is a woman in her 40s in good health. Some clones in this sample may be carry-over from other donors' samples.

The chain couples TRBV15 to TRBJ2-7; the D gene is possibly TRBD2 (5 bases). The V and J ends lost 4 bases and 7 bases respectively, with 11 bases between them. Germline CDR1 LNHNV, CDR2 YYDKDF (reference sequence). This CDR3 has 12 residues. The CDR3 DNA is TGTGCCACCAGCACTCTGAGAGGGGAGCAGTACTTC. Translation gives CATSTLRGEQYF.

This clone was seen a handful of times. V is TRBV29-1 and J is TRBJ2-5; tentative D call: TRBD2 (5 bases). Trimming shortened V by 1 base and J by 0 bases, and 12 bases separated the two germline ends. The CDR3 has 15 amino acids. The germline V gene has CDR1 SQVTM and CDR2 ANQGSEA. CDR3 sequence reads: CSVEGVPGYQETQYF. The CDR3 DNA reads TGCAGCGTTGAAGGTGTCCCGGGGTACCAAGAGACCCAGTACTTC.

The CDR3 coding sequence is TGCAGTGCTACCAACGATGAGCAGTTCTTC. This encodes CSATNDEQFF. This chain uses TRBV20-1 with TRBJ2-1; D ambiguous. The CDR3 is 10 amino acids. The germline V gene encodes CDR1 DFQATT and CDR2 SNEGSKA (reference sequence). The germline V and J ends were trimmed by 4 bases and 8 bases, with 6 bases remaining between them.

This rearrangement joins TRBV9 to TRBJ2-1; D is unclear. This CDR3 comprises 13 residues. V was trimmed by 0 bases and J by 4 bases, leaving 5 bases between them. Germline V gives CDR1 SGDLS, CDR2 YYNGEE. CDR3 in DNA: TGTGCCAGCAGCGTAGCAATGTACAATGAGCAGTTCTTC. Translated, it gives CASSVAMYNEQFF.

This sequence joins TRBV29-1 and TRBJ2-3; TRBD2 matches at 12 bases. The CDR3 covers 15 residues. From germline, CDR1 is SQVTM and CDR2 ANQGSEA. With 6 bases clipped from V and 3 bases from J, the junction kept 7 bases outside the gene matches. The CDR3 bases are TGCAGCGTCTGGGGACTAGCGGGTGGGACAGATACGCAGTATTTT. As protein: CSVWGLAGGTDTQYF.

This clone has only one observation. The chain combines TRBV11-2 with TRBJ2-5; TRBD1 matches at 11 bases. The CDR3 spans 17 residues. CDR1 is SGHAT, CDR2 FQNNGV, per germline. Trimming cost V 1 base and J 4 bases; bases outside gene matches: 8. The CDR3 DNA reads TGTGCCAGCAGCTTAGGGATCGGACAGGGGGCCCGAGAGACCCAGTACTTC. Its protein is CASSLGIGQGARETQYF.

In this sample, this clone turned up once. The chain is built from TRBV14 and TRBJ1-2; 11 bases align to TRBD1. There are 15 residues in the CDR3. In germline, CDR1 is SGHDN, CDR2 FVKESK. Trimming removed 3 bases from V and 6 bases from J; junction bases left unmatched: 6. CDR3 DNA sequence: TGTGCCAGCAGCCAGGACAGGGGGCTTTCGGATGGCTACACCTTC. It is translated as CASSQDRGLSDGYTF. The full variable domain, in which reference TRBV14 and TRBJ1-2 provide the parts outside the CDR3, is EAGVTQFPSHSVIEKGQTVTLRCDPISGHDNLYWYRRVMGKEIKFLLHFVKESKQDESGMPNNRFLAERTGGTYSTLKVQPAELEDSGVYFCASSQDRGLSDGYTFGSGTRLTVV.

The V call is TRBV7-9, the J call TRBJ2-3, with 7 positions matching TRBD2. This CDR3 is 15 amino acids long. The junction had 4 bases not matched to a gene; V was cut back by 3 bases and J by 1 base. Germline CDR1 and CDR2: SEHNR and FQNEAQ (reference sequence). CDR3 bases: TGTGCCAGCAGCTTCTTAAGCGGGGGCACAGATACGCAGTATTTT. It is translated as CASSFLSGGTDTQYF.

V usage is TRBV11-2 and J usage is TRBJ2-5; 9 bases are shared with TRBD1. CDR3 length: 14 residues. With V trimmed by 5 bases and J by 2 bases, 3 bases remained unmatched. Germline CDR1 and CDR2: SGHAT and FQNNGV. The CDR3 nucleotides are TGTGCCAGCAGCCGGGACAGGGTTCAAGAGACCCAGTACTTC. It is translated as CASSRDRVQETQYF.

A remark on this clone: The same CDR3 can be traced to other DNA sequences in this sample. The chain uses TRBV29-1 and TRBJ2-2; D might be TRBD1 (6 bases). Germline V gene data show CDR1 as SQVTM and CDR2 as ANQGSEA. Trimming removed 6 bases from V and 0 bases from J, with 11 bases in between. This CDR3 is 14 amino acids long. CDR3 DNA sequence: TGCAGCGTCGCCGGGACAACGAACACCGGGGAGCTGTTTTTT. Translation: CSVAGTTNTGELFF.

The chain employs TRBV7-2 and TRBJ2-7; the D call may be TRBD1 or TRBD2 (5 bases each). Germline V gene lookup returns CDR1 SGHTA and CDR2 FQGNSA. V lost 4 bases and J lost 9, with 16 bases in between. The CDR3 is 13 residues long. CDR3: CASSSRDHSRQYF. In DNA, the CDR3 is TGTGCCAGCAGCTCCCGGGACCACTCTCGGCAGTACTTC.

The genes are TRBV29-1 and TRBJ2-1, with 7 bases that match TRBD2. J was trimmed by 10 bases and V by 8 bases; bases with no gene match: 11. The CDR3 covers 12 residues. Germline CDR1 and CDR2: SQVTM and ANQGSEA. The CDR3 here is CSPVGGSGEQFF. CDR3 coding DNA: TGCAGCCCGGTGGGCGGGAGCGGCGAGCAGTTCTTC.

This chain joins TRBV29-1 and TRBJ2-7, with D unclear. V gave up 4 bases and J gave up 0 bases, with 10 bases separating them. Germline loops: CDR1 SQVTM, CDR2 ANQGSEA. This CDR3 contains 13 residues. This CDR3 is CSVVDPISYEQYF. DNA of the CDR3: TGCAGCGTTGTCGACCCCATCTCCTACGAGCAGTACTTC.